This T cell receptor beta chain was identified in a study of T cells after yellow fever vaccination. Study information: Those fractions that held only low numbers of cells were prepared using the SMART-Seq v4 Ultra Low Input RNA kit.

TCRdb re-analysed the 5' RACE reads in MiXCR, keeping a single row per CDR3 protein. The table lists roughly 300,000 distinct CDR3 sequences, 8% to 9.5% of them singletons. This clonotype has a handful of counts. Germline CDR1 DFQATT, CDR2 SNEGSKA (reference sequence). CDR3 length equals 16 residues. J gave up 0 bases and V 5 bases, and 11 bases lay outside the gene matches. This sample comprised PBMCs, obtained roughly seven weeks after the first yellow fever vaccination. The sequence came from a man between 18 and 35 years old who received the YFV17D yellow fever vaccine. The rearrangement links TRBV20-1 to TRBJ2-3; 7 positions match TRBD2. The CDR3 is CSALPGDGGSTDTQYF. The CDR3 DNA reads TGCAGTGCTCTCCCCGGTGACGGGGGGAGCACAGATACGCAGTATTTT.